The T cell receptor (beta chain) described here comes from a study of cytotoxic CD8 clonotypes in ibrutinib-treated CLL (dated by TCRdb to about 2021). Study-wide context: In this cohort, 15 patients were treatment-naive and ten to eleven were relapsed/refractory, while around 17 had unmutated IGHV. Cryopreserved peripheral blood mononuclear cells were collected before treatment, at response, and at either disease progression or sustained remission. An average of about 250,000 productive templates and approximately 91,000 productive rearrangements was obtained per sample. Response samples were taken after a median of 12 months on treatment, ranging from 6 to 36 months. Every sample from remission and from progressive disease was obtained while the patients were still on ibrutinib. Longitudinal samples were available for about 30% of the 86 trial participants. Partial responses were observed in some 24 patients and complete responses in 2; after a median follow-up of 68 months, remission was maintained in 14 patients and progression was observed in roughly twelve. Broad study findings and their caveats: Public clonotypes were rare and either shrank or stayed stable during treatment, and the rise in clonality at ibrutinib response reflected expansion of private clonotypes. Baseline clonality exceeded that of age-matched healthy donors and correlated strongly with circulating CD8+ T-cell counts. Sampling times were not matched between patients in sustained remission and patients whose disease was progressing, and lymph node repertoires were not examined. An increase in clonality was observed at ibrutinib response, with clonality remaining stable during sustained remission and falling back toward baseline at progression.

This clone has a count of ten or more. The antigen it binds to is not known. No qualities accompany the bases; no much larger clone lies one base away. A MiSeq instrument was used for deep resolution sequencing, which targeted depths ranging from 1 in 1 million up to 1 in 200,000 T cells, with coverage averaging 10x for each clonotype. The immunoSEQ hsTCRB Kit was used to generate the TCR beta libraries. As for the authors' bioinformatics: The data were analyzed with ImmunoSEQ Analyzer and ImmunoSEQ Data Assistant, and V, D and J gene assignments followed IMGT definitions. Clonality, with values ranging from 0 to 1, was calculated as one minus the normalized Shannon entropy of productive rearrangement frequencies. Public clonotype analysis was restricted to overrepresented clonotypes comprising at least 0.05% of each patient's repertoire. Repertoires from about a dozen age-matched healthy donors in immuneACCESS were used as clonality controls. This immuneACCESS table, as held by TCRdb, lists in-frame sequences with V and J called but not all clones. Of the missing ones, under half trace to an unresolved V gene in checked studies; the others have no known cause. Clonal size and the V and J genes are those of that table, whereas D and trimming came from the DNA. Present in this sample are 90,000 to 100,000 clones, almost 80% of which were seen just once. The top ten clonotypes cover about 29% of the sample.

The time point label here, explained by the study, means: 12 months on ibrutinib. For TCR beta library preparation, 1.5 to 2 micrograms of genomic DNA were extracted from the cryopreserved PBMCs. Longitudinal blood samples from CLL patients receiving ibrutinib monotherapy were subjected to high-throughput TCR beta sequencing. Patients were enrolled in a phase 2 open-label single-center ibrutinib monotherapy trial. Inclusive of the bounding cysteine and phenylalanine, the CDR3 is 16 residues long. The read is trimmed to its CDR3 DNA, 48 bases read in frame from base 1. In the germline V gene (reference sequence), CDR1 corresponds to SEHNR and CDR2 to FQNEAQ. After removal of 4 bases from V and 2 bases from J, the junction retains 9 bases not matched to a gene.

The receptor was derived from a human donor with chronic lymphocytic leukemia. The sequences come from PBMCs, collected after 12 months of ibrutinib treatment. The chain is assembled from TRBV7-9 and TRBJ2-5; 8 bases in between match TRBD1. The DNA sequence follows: TGTGCCAGCAGCTACCGACAGGGGTACCCGCAAGAGACCCAGTACTTC. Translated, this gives CASSYRQGYPQETQYF.